The clone carrying this T cell receptor beta chain was seen only a few times. Its antigen is not known. The data were obtained in a study of cytomegalovirus exposure and HLA in healthy donors. The overall study: Genotyping of roughly 400 donors showed that about 84% belonged to the Caucasian-associated ancestry cluster. Findings of the study overall: Researchers reported in a later analysis that common viral pathogens appeared linked to several top clusters.

With 5 bases removed from V and 7 bases from J, the gap between germline ends came to 11 bases. CDR1 and CDR2 (germline): MNHNY, SVGAGI (reference sequence). The CDR3 is 12 residues long. Primers included in the PCR were 60 Vbeta and 13 Jbeta primers. Authors' processing steps: An analysis that came later counted roughly 80 million unique TCR beta chains, about 10 million shared. Only in-frame clones appear in the TCRdb table, and some are missing; sequencing was by immunoSEQ multiplex PCR. V, J and clone size derive from that table, while D and trimming were established from the DNA sequence. The sample shows 89,000 or so clones, over 70% of them seen only once.

This sequence was found in a young man in good health and CMV-seropositive. Input material: PBMCs. The gene calls are TRBV6-6 and TRBJ1-1; D gene ambiguous. This chain's CDR3 is CASSGTRIEAFF. In DNA, the CDR3 is TGTGCCAGCAGTGGCACAAGAATTGAAGCTTTCTTT.